A single sample gave rise to the 16 T cell receptor delta chains below, sequenced in a study of delta chains in infants with herpesvirus infections. Reverse transcription of PBMC RNA used primers specific for the gamma and delta chains. TCRdb reprocessed the RT-PCR reads through CATT. The sample has over a thousand delta-chain clones; around 30% are singletons. The sequencing used peripheral blood, collected at time point 1 of longitudinal follow-up. Source of these receptors: a human donor who was a Ugandan infant, either HIV-exposed or HIV-unexposed (not recorded which).

A word on this clone: Other nucleotide sequences from this sample produce the same CDR3. The chain links TRDV2 to TRDJ3; maybe TRDD3 (6 bases). Germline V gene data show CDR1 as GEAIGNYY and CDR2 as EKD. Trimming cost V 1 base and J 0 bases, with 12 bases left between them. The CDR3 spans 18 residues. CDR3 sequence reads: CACDTGGYGSWDTRQMFF. DNA for the CDR3: TGTGCCTGTGACACTGGGGGCTATGGCTCCTGGGACACCCGACAGATGTTTTTC.

The chain couples TRDV1 to TRDJ1; TRDD3 matches at 13 bases. The germline CDR1 and CDR2 sequences are TSWWSYY and QGS. The CDR3 totals 21 residues. Germline trimming cut 4 bases from V and 0 bases from J; bases unmatched to any gene: 17. The CDR3 region is CALGGHTFNWGIRCYTDKLIF. CDR3 nucleotide sequence: TGTGCTCTTGGGGGCCATACGTTTAACTGGGGGATACGCTGTTACACCGATAAACTCATCTTT.

A word on this clone: A much bigger clone sits one base away, suggesting this may be a read error. This chain uses TRDV1 with TRDJ1; 8 positions match TRDD3. Losses at the gene ends were 3 bases for V and 9 bases for J; bases not matched to a gene: 45. This CDR3 region has 26 residues. CDR1 is TSWWSYY and CDR2 is QGS in the germline V gene. The CDR3 nucleotides read TGTGCTCTTGGGGACTCCCCGGCCTTCCCGAATTTCCTTTCGTACTGGGGGTCCCGTTTGACAGCACAACTCATCTTT. Its protein is CALGDSPAFPNFLSYWGSRLTAQLIF.

This clone occurred a few times. The CDR3 DNA reads as TGTGCTCTTGGGGAACTCTCCCTCCACCTGTACTGGGGGATACAAGACACCGATAAACTCATCTTT. Amino acid sequence: CALGELSLHLYWGIQDTDKLIF. This sequence joins TRDV1 and TRDJ1, with TRDD3 identical over 12 bases. With 0 bases clipped from V and 0 bases from J, the junction kept 17 bases outside the gene matches. Germline V gene data show CDR1 as TSWWSYY and CDR2 as QGS. The CDR3 totals 22 residues.

V is TRDV1 and J is TRDJ1, with 9 nucleotides matching TRDD3. Germline values: CDR1 TSWWSYY, CDR2 QGS. Unmatched junction bases numbered 19, after V lost 0 bases and J lost 2 bases. The CDR3 has 21 amino acids. DNA of the CDR3: TGTGCTCTTGGGGAACTTGATTCTTTTCTACTGGGGGACCCAGAGACCGATAAACTCATCTTT. Protein product: CALGELDSFLLGDPETDKLIF.

This clone ranks as large. The DNA is omitted, as the CDR3 cannot be located on it reliably, and the CDR3 follows TCRdb's listing. The genes are TRAV29/DV5 and TRDJ1; whether TRDD2, the table's D call, matches the DNA was not checked. The germline gives CDR1 NSMFDY, CDR2 ISSIKDK. Termini included, the CDR3 measures 22 amino acids. CDR3: CSVLLCSKRNGLPTDWQLKLIF.

A note on this clone: With a far larger clone one base away, a read error is the likely cause. The V and J genes are TRDV2 and TRDJ3, with 7 nucleotides matching TRDD3. Per the germline V gene, CDR1 is GEAIGNYY and CDR2 is EKD. This CDR3 contains 18 residues. CDR3: CARDTAGGSSWDTRQMFF. CDR3 nucleotide sequence: TGTGCCCGTGACACCGCTGGGGGGTCCTCCTGGGACACCCGACAGATGTTTTTC.

This clone ranks as large (0.1 to 1%). This chain links TRDV1 with TRDJ1; 10 bases agree with TRDD3. The V segment lost 5 bases and the J segment 8 bases; nucleotides outside the gene matches: 23. Germline V gene sequence: CDR1 TSWWSYY, CDR2 QGS. CDR3 size: 19 residues. CDR3: CALGSPPSFVLGDLGKLIF. The CDR3 nucleotides read TGTGCTCTTGGGTCCCCGCCTTCCTTTGTACTGGGGGATCTGGGAAAACTCATCTTT.

V is TRDV1 and J is TRDJ1; perhaps TRDD3 as D (5 bases). CDR3 length: 19 amino acids. Germline V gene sequence: CDR1 TSWWSYY, CDR2 QGS. V lost 5 bases to trimming and J lost 8 bases, with 33 bases between them. The CDR3 loop is CALGPLAPGEGRYGDKLIF. The CDR3 DNA sequence: TGTGCTCTTGGGCCGCTAGCGCCCGGCGAGGGGCGGTACGGGGACAAACTCATCTTT.

Relative to its sample, this clone is medium-sized. The chain's CDR3 is CALGELSWGYSWDTRQMFF. CDR3 sequence (DNA): TGTGCTCTTGGGGAACTATCCTGGGGGTACTCCTGGGACACCCGACAGATGTTTTTC. The J gene is TRDJ3, the V gene TRDV1; the match to TRDD3 covers 7 bases. From germline, CDR1 is TSWWSYY and CDR2 QGS. CDR3 length: 19 amino acids. Trimming cost V 0 bases and J 0 bases; bases outside gene matches: 5.

The CDR3 here is CACDTAGIPTWDTRQMFF. As DNA, the CDR3 is TGTGCCTGTGACACCGCGGGGATACCTACCTGGGACACCCGACAGATGTTTTTC. The rearrangement links TRDV2 to TRDJ3; 8 bases agree with TRDD3. The CDR3 sequence is 18 residues long. Germline CDR1 reads GEAIGNYY; CDR2 reads EKD. The V segment lost 0 bases and the J segment 2 bases; nucleotides outside the gene matches: 5.

By frequency in the sample, this clone is large. J is TRDJ1 and V is TRDV1; TRDD3 aligns across 12 bases. The germline V gene has CDR1 TSWWSYY and CDR2 QGS. The V segment lost 6 bases and the J segment 3 bases; nucleotides outside the gene matches: 11. This CDR3 has 17 amino acids. The DNA for the CDR3 is TGTGCTCTTGGATCTCGGGTTACTGGGGGATACTCCGATAAACTCATCTTT. Translated: CALGSRVTGGYSDKLIF.

This clone is labeled as large. The chain uses TRDV2 and TRDJ1, with 9 bases fitting TRDD3. Germline V lookup: CDR1 GEAIGNYY, CDR2 EKD. The CDR3 sequence is 17 residues long. J was trimmed by 0 bases and V by 4 bases; bases with no gene match: 11. The CDR3 spells CACEGSTGGLYTDKLIF. The CDR3 nucleotides read TGTGCCTGTGAAGGTAGTACTGGGGGACTGTACACCGATAAACTCATCTTT.

By share, this clone counts as medium-sized. The rearrangement uses TRDV1 and TRDJ1; 7 bases are shared with TRDD2. Germline V gene sequence: CDR1 TSWWSYY, CDR2 QGS. V lost 3 bases and J lost 2; bases outside the gene matches: 18. This CDR3 comprises 19 residues. CDR3 sequence reads: CALGDRPFLPRGGTDKLIF. DNA for the CDR3: TGTGCTCTTGGGGACCGACCGTTCCTACCAAGGGGTGGGACCGATAAACTCATCTTT.

The rearrangement joins TRDV1 to TRDJ1; tentative D call: TRDD3 (5 bases). CDR3 length: 14 amino acids. Trimming removed 1 base at V and 7 bases at J, with 13 bases between. Germline assignment: CDR1 TSWWSYY and CDR2 QGS. CDR3 DNA sequence: TGTGCTCTTGGGGAACCTACGCTGGGTGGTAAACTCATCTTT. Protein sequence: CALGEPTLGGKLIF.

By proportion, this clone is large. CDR3 DNA sequence: TGTGCTCTTGGGGATAATCGTGTCCTTAACATTGGGGGATCTTTGACAGCACAACTCTTCTTT. This encodes CALGDNRVLNIGGSLTAQLFF. J is TRDJ2 and V is TRDV1; TRDD3 aligns across 8 bases. V lost 3 bases to trimming and J lost 0 bases; unmatched junction nucleotides: 18. Germline lookup yields CDR1 TSWWSYY and CDR2 QGS. The length of the CDR3 is 21 residues.